This is a list of T cell receptor beta chains from one sample in a study of T cell repertoires in cytomegalovirus infection. TCRdb re-analysed the reads in MiXCR, keeping a single row per CDR3 protein. The sample includes about 890,000 distinct CDR3 sequences, approximately 31% of them seen just once. Antigen specificity for these receptors is unknown. The sample was cultured CD8+ T cells from PBMCs, taken from culture after CMV antigen stimulation. The receptors derive from a human donor in good health (CMV status not recorded). Some clones in this sample may be carry-over from other donors' samples. Each CDR3 is given with its conserved first and last residue. Each record gives: J gene, V gene, CDR3 protein.

J gene: TRBJ2-5
V gene: TRBV6-2/TRBV6-3
CDR3 protein: CASLVGTSGGNQETQYF

J gene: TRBJ1-1
V gene: TRBV7-8
CDR3 protein: CASSLTPPDRGNTEAFF

J gene: TRBJ1-5
V gene: TRBV7-9
CDR3 protein: CASSQDGQNQPQHF

J gene: TRBJ1-1
V gene: TRBV20-1
CDR3 protein: CSARGDRSTANTEAFF

J gene: TRBJ2-1
V gene: TRBV5-5
CDR3 protein: CASSSTQGHYNEQFF

J gene: TRBJ2-1
V gene: TRBV6-5
CDR3 protein: CASSYSRGQGGRGQFF

J gene: TRBJ2-1
V gene: TRBV7-9
CDR3 protein: CASSFELADNEQFF

J gene: TRBJ1-2
V gene: TRBV4-3
CDR3 protein: CASSQGDRELLYGYTF

J gene: TRBJ2-1
V gene: TRBV10-3
CDR3 protein: CAISTWTSGDFNEQFF

J gene: TRBJ1-6
V gene: TRBV27
CDR3 protein: CASSAPGSYNSPLHF

J gene: TRBJ2-5
V gene: TRBV12-3/TRBV12-4
CDR3 protein: CASSLPDFGETQYF

J gene: TRBJ2-1
V gene: TRBV19
CDR3 protein: CASSASGGKFF

J gene: TRBJ2-7
V gene: TRBV5-1
CDR3 protein: CASRLKGGSQRERYEQYF

J gene: TRBJ2-1
V gene: TRBV7-9
CDR3 protein: CASGFPVAYNEQFF

J gene: TRBJ2-3
V gene: TRBV4-1
CDR3 protein: CASSVTSGASTQYF

J gene: TRBJ2-3
V gene: TRBV2
CDR3 protein: CASSEAGGDTDTQYF

J gene: TRBJ2-1
V gene: TRBV12-3/TRBV12-4
CDR3 protein: CASSPGRKNEQFF

J gene: TRBJ2-1
V gene: TRBV6-5
CDR3 protein: CASSPLSAGTSGGSSYNEQFF

J gene: TRBJ1-2
V gene: TRBV7-9
CDR3 protein: CASSLDQEYYGYTF

J gene: TRBJ2-5
V gene: TRBV5-1
CDR3 protein: CASRPRLAVQETQYF

J gene: TRBJ1-2
V gene: TRBV6-5
CDR3 protein: CASQYGDGYTF

J gene: TRBJ2-3
V gene: TRBV24-1
CDR3 protein: CATSDPTSGWSTDTQYF

J gene: TRBJ2-5
V gene: TRBV7-2
CDR3 protein: CASSFEHVTQYF

J gene: TRBJ1-4
V gene: TRBV7-9
CDR3 protein: CASSFGHPNEKLFF

J gene: TRBJ2-7
V gene: TRBV6-1
CDR3 protein: CASNLAGDEQYF

J gene: TRBJ2-5
V gene: TRBV15
CDR3 protein: CATSRVEQGETQYF

J gene: -
V gene: TRBV4-1
CDR3 protein: CASSPGTGDYEQFF

J gene: TRBJ2-2
V gene: TRBV19
CDR3 protein: CASTRSGTDYTGELFF

J gene: TRBJ1-6
V gene: TRBV27
CDR3 protein: CASSGRSSYNSPLHF

J gene: TRBJ2-5
V gene: TRBV5-8
CDR3 protein: CARGAAYQETQYF

J gene: TRBJ1-2
V gene: TRBV7-9
CDR3 protein: CASRPPADGYTF

J gene: TRBJ1-4
V gene: TRBV12-3/TRBV12-4
CDR3 protein: CASSFSHQGQAPINWERLFF

J gene: TRBJ1-1
V gene: TRBV7-6
CDR3 protein: CASSFQQGDTEAFF

J gene: TRBJ2-1
V gene: TRBV4-1
CDR3 protein: CASSRFQGAHEQFF

J gene: TRBJ2-5
V gene: TRBV10-3
CDR3 protein: CAISAWTGGEETQYF

J gene: TRBJ2-1
V gene: TRBV20-1
CDR3 protein: CSVTIGRYNEQFF

J gene: TRBJ2-3
V gene: TRBV7-2
CDR3 protein: CASSSDRGRTTDTQYF

J gene: TRBJ1-2
V gene: TRBV6-5
CDR3 protein: CASSYSSGAGYGYTF

J gene: TRBJ2-5
V gene: TRBV4-1
CDR3 protein: CASSRARGQQETQYF

J gene: TRBJ1-1
V gene: TRBV19
CDR3 protein: CASSWRTPNTEAFF

J gene: TRBJ1-2
V gene: TRBV7-9
CDR3 protein: CASSFPETGNYGYTF

J gene: TRBJ1-2
V gene: TRBV29-1
CDR3 protein: CSALGGDTNYGYTF

J gene: TRBJ2-1
V gene: TRBV2
CDR3 protein: CATREGRNEQFF

J gene: TRBJ2-1
V gene: TRBV6-1
CDR3 protein: CASRTRGGGDGTYNEQFF

J gene: TRBJ2-1
V gene: TRBV19
CDR3 protein: CASSILDSPKIRDEQFF

J gene: TRBJ2-3
V gene: TRBV7-2
CDR3 protein: CASSLVRSYTDTQYF

J gene: TRBJ2-4
V gene: TRBV14
CDR3 protein: CASSPFPVRGGGRNIQYF

J gene: TRBJ2-3
V gene: TRBV5-4
CDR3 protein: CASSSSRGFGTDTQYF

J gene: TRBJ1-2
V gene: TRBV2
CDR3 protein: CASSRGLGYGYTF

J gene: TRBJ2-5
V gene: TRBV27
CDR3 protein: CASSSAIRAAETQYF

J gene: TRBJ2-5
V gene: TRBV7-9
CDR3 protein: CASSLGQRDSQETQYF

J gene: TRBJ2-1
V gene: TRBV27
CDR3 protein: CASSLLNYNEQFF

J gene: TRBJ2-5
V gene: TRBV28
CDR3 protein: CASSLGLAGVVNQETQYF